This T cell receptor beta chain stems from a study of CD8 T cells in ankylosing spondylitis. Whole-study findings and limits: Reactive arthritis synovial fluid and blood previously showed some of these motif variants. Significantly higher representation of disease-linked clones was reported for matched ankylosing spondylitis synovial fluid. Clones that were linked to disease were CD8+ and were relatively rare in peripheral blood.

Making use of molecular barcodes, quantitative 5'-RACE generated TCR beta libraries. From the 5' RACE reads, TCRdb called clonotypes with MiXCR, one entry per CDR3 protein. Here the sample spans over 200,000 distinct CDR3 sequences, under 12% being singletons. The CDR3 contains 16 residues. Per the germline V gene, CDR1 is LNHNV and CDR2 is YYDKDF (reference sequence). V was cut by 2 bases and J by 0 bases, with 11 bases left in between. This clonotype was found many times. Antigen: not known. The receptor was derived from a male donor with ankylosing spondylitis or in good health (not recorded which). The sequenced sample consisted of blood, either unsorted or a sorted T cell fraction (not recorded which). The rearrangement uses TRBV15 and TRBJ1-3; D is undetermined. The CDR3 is CATSRRMGFSGNTIYF. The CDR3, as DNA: TGTGCCACCAGCAGAAGGATGGGGTTCTCTGGAAACACCATATATTTT. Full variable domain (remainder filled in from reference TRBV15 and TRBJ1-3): DAMVIQNPRYQVTQFGKPVTLSCSQTLNHNVMYWYQQKSSQAPKLLFHYYDKDFNNEADTPDNFQSRRPNTSFCFLDIRSPGLGDTAMYLCATSRRMGFSGNTIYFGEGSWLTVV.